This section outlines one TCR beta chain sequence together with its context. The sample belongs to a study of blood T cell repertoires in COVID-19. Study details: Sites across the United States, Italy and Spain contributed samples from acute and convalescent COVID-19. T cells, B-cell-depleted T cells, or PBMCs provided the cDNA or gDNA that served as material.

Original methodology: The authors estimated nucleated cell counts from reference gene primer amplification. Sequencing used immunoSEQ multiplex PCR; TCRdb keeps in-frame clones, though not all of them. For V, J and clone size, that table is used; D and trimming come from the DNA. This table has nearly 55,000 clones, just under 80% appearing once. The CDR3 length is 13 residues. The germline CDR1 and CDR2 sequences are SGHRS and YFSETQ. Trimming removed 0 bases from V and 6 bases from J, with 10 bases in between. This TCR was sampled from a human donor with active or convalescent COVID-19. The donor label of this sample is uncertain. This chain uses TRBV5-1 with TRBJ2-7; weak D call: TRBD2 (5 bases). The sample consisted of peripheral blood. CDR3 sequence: CASSLGQTSEQYF. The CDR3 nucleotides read TGCGCCAGCAGCTTGGGACAAACTAGCGAGCAGTACTTC.